Following are 17 T cell receptor beta chains from one sample sequenced in a study of cytomegalovirus exposure and HLA in healthy donors. A multiplex PCR was run with 60 Vbeta primers and 13 Jbeta primers. Measured with immunoSEQ multiplex PCR; TCRdb has only the in-frame clones, and not every one. This sample carries approximately 72,000 clones, around 82% of them seen once, and the ten largest clones take roughly 2%. The source material was PBMCs. These receptors originate from a man between 18 and 35 years old in good health and CMV-seronegative.

This clone turned up a few times. V gene TRBV18 combines with J gene TRBJ1-1; possible D gene TRBD1, 5 bases. CDR3 length equals 14 residues. The germline V gene encodes CDR1 KGHSH and CDR2 LQKENI. The ends were cut back, 3 bases at V and 5 bases at J, with 13 bases in the middle. CDR3 DNA sequence: TGTGCCAGCTCACCCGCGGGGGGTGGAACTGAAGCTTTCTTT. Translating gives CASSPAGGGTEAFF.

This clone showed up just once. The V and J genes are TRBV5-4 and TRBJ1-1, with D possibly being TRBD1 (5 bases). CDR1 is SGHNT, CDR2 YYREEE, per germline (reference sequence). CDR3 length: 15 amino acids. V was pared by 6 bases and J by 3 bases, with 18 bases between. CDR3: CASTSQARGDTEAFF. DNA of the CDR3: TGTGCCAGCACCTCACAGGCTCGGGGGGACACTGAAGCTTTCTTT.

The rearrangement links TRBV29-1 to TRBJ2-2; D is ambiguous. Trimming shortened V by 4 bases and J by 6 bases, and 9 bases separated the two germline ends. The CDR3 is 12 amino acids. Germline V lookup: CDR1 SQVTM, CDR2 ANQGSEA. CDR3 loop: CSVAPSAGELFF. Written as DNA, the CDR3 is TGCAGCGTTGCCCCCTCGGCCGGGGAGCTGTTTTTT.

This clone showed up just a few times. The V call is TRBV4-3, the J call TRBJ2-1; 10 bases agree with TRBD1. This CDR3 is built from 17 residues. Germline CDR1 is LGHNA and CDR2 is YSLEER. Losses at the gene ends were 0 bases for V and 7 bases for J; bases not matched to a gene: 9. CDR3 in amino acids: CASSQEGTGVLVNEQFF. CDR3 coding DNA: TGCGCCAGCAGCCAAGAGGGGACAGGGGTTCTAGTAAATGAGCAGTTCTTC.

This clone was seen a few times. CDR3 nucleotides: TGTGCCAGCAGTGAAGGGCAGGGTGGTGGCGAGACCCAGTACTTC. Protein: CASSEGQGGGETQYF. The chain couples TRBV2 to TRBJ2-5, with D perhaps TRBD1 (5 bases). CDR3 length equals 15 residues. The germline V gene has CDR1 SNHLY and CDR2 FYNNEI. V lost 1 base and J 5 bases, leaving 14 bases between the germline ends.

This chain joins TRBV29-1 and TRBJ1-1; 7 nucleotides match TRBD1. Trimming removed 7 bases from V and 4 bases from J; junction bases left unmatched: 3. CDR3 length: 11 residues. The germline V gene encodes CDR1 SQVTM and CDR2 ANQGSEA. The CDR3 sequence: CSGHRGTEAFF. In DNA, the CDR3 is TGCAGCGGCCACAGGGGCACTGAAGCTTTCTTT.

The chain uses TRBV12-5 and TRBJ2-1, with TRBD1 matching 9 bases. Germline CDR1 and CDR2: LGHNT and FRNRAP. After removal of 5 bases from V and 8 bases from J, the junction contained 7 bases not matched to a gene. This CDR3 contains 14 residues. CDR3 loop: CASGGDRGFDEQFF. CDR3 nucleotide sequence: TGTGCTAGTGGTGGAGACAGGGGGTTCGATGAGCAGTTCTTC.

The chain has TRBV5-1 and TRBJ2-7; 7 bases are a match to TRBD1. CDR1 SGHRS and CDR2 YFSETQ come from the germline V gene. Trimming at V came to 4 bases and at J to 3 bases, leaving 13 bases not matched to a gene. The CDR3 is made up of 16 amino acids. The CDR3 sequence is CASSIGALAGGYEQYF. DNA for the CDR3: TGCGCCAGCAGCATCGGGGCGTTGGCAGGGGGCTACGAGCAGTACTTC.

The chain has TRBV2 and TRBJ2-7, with D perhaps TRBD1 (6 bases). Germline-derived CDR1 and CDR2 are SNHLY and FYNNEI. The V and J ends lost 5 bases and 2 bases respectively, with 10 bases between them. This CDR3 comprises 13 residues. In DNA, the CDR3 is TGTGCCAGCAGTTTCGCAGGGGCCTACGAGCAGTACTTC. Translating gives CASSFAGAYEQYF. Looking up the rest from reference TRBV2 and TRBJ2-7 gives the full variable domain: EPEVTQTPSHQVTQMGQEVILRCVPISNHLYFYWYRQILGQKVEFLVSFYNNEISEKSEIFDDQFSVERPDGSNFTLKIRSTKLEDSAMYFCASSFAGAYEQYFGPGTRLTVT.

This CDR3 is CASSLRGRTEAFF. In nucleotides, the CDR3 is TGTGCCAGCAGTCTGCGGGGGCGAACTGAAGCTTTCTTT. This chain links TRBV27 with TRBJ1-1; D is possibly TRBD1 (6 bases). Germline V gives CDR1 MNHEY, CDR2 SMNVEV (reference sequence). The CDR3 runs 13 residues. The V gene lost 5 bases and the J gene lost 5 bases, with 12 bases spanning the gap.

This clone was seen more than once but under ten times. Germline is not matched at one junction end, which may reflect a read error. The V call is TRBV7-7, the J call TRBJ1-1, with D unresolved. Germline lookup yields CDR1 SSHAT and CDR2 FNYEAQ (reference sequence). This CDR3 is built from 14 residues. CDR3 amino acids: CASSLDGANTEAFF. In DNA, the CDR3 is TGTGCTAGCAGCTTAGACGGAGCGAACACTGAAGCTTTCTTT.

The chain is built from TRBV27 and TRBJ2-7; 8 bases align to TRBD1. The CDR3 totals 15 residues. V lost 1 base and J lost 2; bases outside the gene matches: 4. The V gene's germline CDR1 is MNHEY and CDR2 SMNVEV (reference sequence). The CDR3 region is CASSLWAGGTYEQYF. CDR3 nucleotide sequence: TGTGCCAGCAGTTTATGGGCAGGGGGCACCTACGAGCAGTACTTC.

CDR3 loop: CASSLRRTGESDTQYF. The CDR3 DNA reads as TGTGCCAGCAGCTTAAGAAGGACAGGGGAATCAGATACGCAGTATTTT. V and J are TRBV7-9 and TRBJ2-3; TRBD1 aligns across 9 bases. The CDR3 length is 16 residues. From germline, CDR1 is SEHNR and CDR2 FQNEAQ (reference sequence). Trimming took 2 bases from V and 4 from J; bases not matched to a gene: 7.

This chain links TRBV4-1 with TRBJ2-7; maybe TRBD1 (6 bases). The CDR3 length is 14 residues. Trimming left V 1 base short and J 3 bases short, with 10 bases between. The germline gives CDR1 MGHRA, CDR2 YSYEKL. Here the CDR3 DNA reads TGCGCCAGCAGCCAAGCCGGGACAAACTACGAGCAGTACTTC. Translation gives CASSQAGTNYEQYF.

Remarks on this clone: A junction boundary mismatches the germline segment, possibly from a read error. The CDR3 nucleotides are TGTGTCAGTAGTATAATAGGGACAGGGGCGGCGTCCTACGAGCAGTACTTC. Protein product: CVSSIIGTGAASYEQYF. The gene calls are TRBV19 and TRBJ2-7; TRBD1 matches 10 bases. Per germline, CDR1 LNHDA and CDR2 SQIVND (reference sequence). This CDR3 is built from 17 residues. Using reference TRBV19 and TRBJ2-7 for the parts outside the CDR3, the full variable domain is DGGITQSPKYLFRKEGQNVTLSCEQNLNHDAMYWYRQDPGQGLRLIYYSQIVNDFQKGDIAEGYSVSREKKESFPLTVTSAQKNPTAFYLCVSSIIGTGAASYEQYFGPGTRLTVT.

The chain has TRBV13 and TRBJ2-5, with a possible D match to TRBD2 (7 bases). V lost 5 bases and J 4 bases, leaving 14 bases between the germline ends. The germline V gene has CDR1 PRHDT and CDR2 FYEKMQ (reference sequence). CDR3 length: 14 residues. The CDR3 sequence: CASSPNREGETQYF. CDR3 nucleotides: TGTGCCAGCAGCCCCAACAGGGAGGGAGAGACCCAGTACTTC.

V is TRBV18 and J is TRBJ1-5, with D possibly being TRBD1 (5 bases). The CDR3 covers 16 residues. V lost 6 bases, J lost 5 bases, and 20 bases lay in between. Germline-derived CDR1 and CDR2 are KGHSH and LQKENI. The CDR3 DNA sequence: TGTGCCAGCTCCCTTGGGCCGGGACCGGGGGATCAGCCCCAGCATTTT. Protein: CASSLGPGPGDQPQHF.